Shown below are 21 T cell receptor beta chains from a single sample sequenced in a study of shared clonotypes between healthy human individuals. Repertoires were generated with immunoSEQ multiplex PCR, while TCRdb's copy carries only in-frame clones and drops some. This table has roughly 2.2 million clones, over 85% appearing once. Sequencing input: naive CD4+ T cells from PBMCs. Subset in this sample: CD45RA+ positively selected. These receptors originate from a man aged 18 to 29 in good health. Some clones in this sample may be carry-over from other donors' samples.

The chain recombines TRBV11-2 with TRBJ1-1, with a tentative D call TRBD1 (5 bases). CDR1 is SGHAT, CDR2 FQNNGV, per germline. V was shortened by 5 bases and J by 0 bases, with 10 bases between the two germline ends. CDR3 length: 14 amino acids. In DNA form, the CDR3 reads TGTGCCAGCAGCCCAAGACAGCTGAACACTGAAGCTTTCTTT. Translated: CASSPRQLNTEAFF. The whole variable domain, remainder taken from reference TRBV11-2 and TRBJ1-1, is EAGVAQSPRYKIIEKRQSVAFWCNPISGHATLYWYQQILGQGPKLLIQFQNNGVVDDSQLPKDRFSAERLKGVDSTLKIQPAKLEDSAVYLCASSPRQLNTEAFFGQGTRLTVV.

This clone was seen just once. The CDR3 sequence is CASSQDLFRYGYTF. CDR3 DNA sequence: TGCGCCAGCAGCCAAGATCTCTTCCGATATGGCTACACCTTC. The V call is TRBV4-1, the J call TRBJ1-2; D unclear. Germline CDR1 MGHRA, CDR2 YSYEKL. The V end lost 0 bases, the J end lost 5 bases, and 10 bases lay between the germline ends. The CDR3 spans 14 residues.

The sample holds one count of this clone. The gene calls are TRBV4-1 and TRBJ1-2; a weak D match, TRBD1 (5 bases). The V end lost 8 bases, the J end lost 3 bases, and 16 bases lay between the germline ends. Germline CDR1 is MGHRA and CDR2 is YSYEKL. This CDR3 contains 14 residues. CDR3 sequence: CASAEWDEHYGYTF. Written as DNA, the CDR3 is TGCGCCAGCGCCGAGTGGGACGAGCACTATGGCTACACCTTC.

The rearrangement joins TRBV15 to TRBJ1-4; 8 bases fit TRBD1. Germline values: CDR1 LNHNV, CDR2 YYDKDF (reference sequence). Germline trimming cut 0 bases from V and 7 bases from J; bases unmatched to any gene: 4. This CDR3 has 15 residues. This CDR3 reads CATSRDTGGGEKLFF. In nucleotides, the CDR3 is TGTGCCACCAGCAGAGATACAGGGGGAGGTGAAAAACTGTTTTTT.

Turning to this clone: This specimen includes other DNA sequences encoding the same CDR3. The chain links TRBV7-2 to TRBJ2-5; 7 nucleotides align to TRBD1. CDR3 length equals 14 residues. Unmatched junction bases numbered 4, after V lost 3 bases and J lost 3 bases. Per germline, CDR1 SGHTA and CDR2 FQGNSA. The CDR3 protein is CASSFSTGEETQYF. As DNA, the CDR3 is TGTGCCAGCAGCTTTTCTACAGGGGAAGAGACCCAGTACTTC.

This chain joins TRBV4-1 and TRBJ2-2, with D possibly TRBD2 on 5 matching bases. The V and J ends lost 0 bases and 5 bases respectively, with 10 bases between them. The CDR3 runs to 15 residues. Looked up from germline, CDR1 is MGHRA and CDR2 is YSYEKL. In nucleotides, the CDR3 is TGCGCCAGCAGCCAAGATACGGGGTGGACCGGGGAGCTGTTTTTT. Translating it yields CASSQDTGWTGELFF.

This clone occurred once. The chain uses TRBV7-3 and TRBJ2-7, with D perhaps matching TRBD2 (5 bases). CDR1 is SGHTA and CDR2 is FQGTGA in the germline V gene. The CDR3 contains 14 residues. Trimming took 4 bases from V and 3 from J, leaving 13 bases between them. The CDR3 region has the DNA TGTGCCAGCAGCTCGGGTTTTGGGAGCTACGAGCAGTACTTC. This translates into CASSSGFGSYEQYF.

Note on this clone: Other DNA sequences in this sample translate to the same CDR3. J is TRBJ2-3 and V is TRBV27, with D unresolved. CDR1 is MNHEY, CDR2 SMNVEV, per germline (reference sequence). The V gene lost 2 bases and the J gene lost 4 bases, with 1 base spanning the gap. CDR3 length: 11 residues. For the CDR3, the DNA is TGTGCCAGCAGTTTAGCAGATACGCAGTATTTT. This sequence encodes CASSLADTQYF.

The V gene is TRBV7-3, the J gene TRBJ1-1; D not resolved. The V gene's germline CDR1 is SGHTA and CDR2 FQGTGA. Trimming removed 5 bases at V and 1 base at J, with 8 bases between. The CDR3 spans 13 residues. The CDR3 protein is CASSIHQNTEAFF. CDR3 DNA sequence: TGTGCCAGCAGCATACACCAGAACACTGAAGCTTTCTTT.

This chain joins TRBV10-1 and TRBJ2-7; 7 bases agree with TRBD1. Losses at the gene ends were 2 bases for V and 7 bases for J; bases not matched to a gene: 14. The CDR3 is 16 residues long. Per germline, CDR1 WNHNN and CDR2 SYGVQD (reference sequence). The CDR3 region is CASSEPGQEIYEEQYF. As DNA, the CDR3 is TGCGCCAGCAGTGAGCCCGGACAGGAAATCTACGAAGAGCAGTACTTC.

The chain joins TRBV9 to TRBJ2-5, with 8 bases fitting TRBD2. CDR3 size: 16 residues. Trimming at V came to 4 bases and at J to 5 bases, leaving 13 bases not matched to a gene. Germline assignment: CDR1 SGDLS and CDR2 YYNGEE. CDR3: CASSPGGSGRFETQYF. CDR3 DNA: TGTGCCAGCAGCCCTGGTGGGAGCGGGAGATTTGAGACCCAGTACTTC. Together with reference TRBV9 and TRBJ2-5, the CDR3 gives the full variable domain: DSGVTQTPKHLITATGQRVTLRCSPRSGDLSVYWYQQSLDQGLQFLIQYYNGEERAKGNILERFSAQQFPDLHSELNLSSLELGDSALYFCASSPGGSGRFETQYFGPGTRLLVL.

A word on this clone: This specimen includes other DNA sequences encoding the same CDR3. The chain links TRBV28 to TRBJ2-7, with D possibly TRBD2 on 6 matching bases. The CDR3 sequence is 14 residues long. The germline V and J ends were trimmed by 1 base and 1 base, with 8 bases remaining between them. Germline V lookup: CDR1 MDHEN, CDR2 SYDVKM. This chain's CDR3 is CASSLLGGSYEQYF. The CDR3 region has the DNA TGTGCCAGCAGTTTATTGGGAGGATCCTACGAGCAGTACTTC. The full variable domain, completed using reference TRBV28 and TRBJ2-7, is DVKVTQSSRYLVKRTGEKVFLECVQDMDHENMFWYRQDPGLGLRLIYFSYDVKMKEKGDIPEGYSVSREKKERFSLILESASTNQTSMYLCASSLLGGSYEQYFGPGTRLTVT.

The chain has TRBV19 and TRBJ2-7, with 11 bases identical to TRBD2. In germline, CDR1 is LNHDA, CDR2 SQIVND (reference sequence). There are 15 residues in the CDR3. Trimming at V came to 3 bases and at J to 5 bases, leaving 6 bases not matched to a gene. The CDR3 DNA is TGTGCCAGTAGTATCCGACTAGCGGGAAGGAACGAGCAGTACTTC. This sequence encodes CASSIRLAGRNEQYF. The full variable domain, in which reference TRBV19 and TRBJ2-7 provide the parts outside the CDR3, is DGGITQSPKYLFRKEGQNVTLSCEQNLNHDAMYWYRQDPGQGLRLIYYSQIVNDFQKGDIAEGYSVSREKKESFPLTVTSAQKNPTAFYLCASSIRLAGRNEQYFGPGTRLTVT.

The CDR3 sequence is CASSPTGVNEKLFF. For the CDR3, the DNA is TGTGCCAGCAGCCCAACAGGGGTTAATGAAAAACTGTTTTTT. J is TRBJ1-4 and V is TRBV7-2; TRBD1 matches 7 bases. The CDR3 spans 14 residues. The V gene's germline CDR1 is SGHTA and CDR2 FQGNSA. V gave up 5 bases and J gave up 4 bases; unmatched junction bases: 4.

Concerning this clone itself: The identical CDR3 is also encoded by other nucleotide sequences in the sample. The chain links TRBV9 to TRBJ2-2; D remains ambiguous. The CDR3 is 14 residues long. Germline V lookup: CDR1 SGDLS, CDR2 YYNGEE. V lost 1 base and J 0 bases, leaving 4 bases between the germline ends. CDR3: CASSVSPNTGELFF. The CDR3 DNA reads as TGTGCCAGCAGCGTAAGTCCGAACACCGGGGAGCTGTTTTTT.

The chain carries TRBV6-1 and TRBJ2-7, with D perhaps TRBD1 or TRBD2 (5 bases each). The CDR3 is 14 residues long. The germline CDR1 and CDR2 sequences are MNHNS and SASEGT. V was shortened by 4 bases and J by 3 bases, with 13 bases between the two germline ends. CDR3 sequence reads: CASSVKRGSYEQYF. DNA of the CDR3: TGTGCCAGCAGTGTCAAGAGGGGAAGCTACGAGCAGTACTTC.

The rearrangement joins TRBV7-3 to TRBJ2-3; TRBD2 matches at 7 bases. Germline values: CDR1 SGHTA, CDR2 FQGTGA. This CDR3 has 15 residues. J was trimmed by 4 bases and V by 5 bases; bases with no gene match: 9. The CDR3 nucleotides read TGTGCCAGCAGCGGGACTAACTCACATCCAGATACGCAGTATTTT. Residues: CASSGTNSHPDTQYF.

The J gene is TRBJ1-2, the V gene TRBV6-1; TRBD1 matches at 8 bases. The CDR3 spans 13 residues. V dropped 6 bases and J dropped 8; count of bases not matched to a gene: 8. CDR1 and CDR2 (germline): MNHNS, SASEGT. CDR3 nucleotides: TGTGCCAGCAGGGAGGGGGACAGGAAAGGCTACACCTTC. Amino acids: CASREGDRKGYTF.

The chain carries TRBV19 and TRBJ1-2; D not certain. Germline V CDR1 and CDR2: LNHDA, SQIVND (reference sequence). V shed 7 bases and J shed 4 bases, with 13 bases lying between them. CDR3 length: 13 amino acids. CDR3 region: CASKERRSYGYTF. The CDR3 DNA reads as TGTGCCAGTAAGGAGAGGCGGAGCTATGGCTACACCTTC.

This chain joins TRBV4-1 and TRBJ2-7; a possible D gene is TRBD2 (5 bases). The CDR3 is 16 amino acids. Per germline, CDR1 MGHRA and CDR2 YSYEKL. V was shortened by 0 bases and J by 0 bases, with 12 bases between the two germline ends. CDR3 in amino acids: CASSQDSGRNSYEQYF. The CDR3 coding sequence is TGCGCCAGCAGCCAAGACTCGGGGAGAAACTCCTACGAGCAGTACTTC.

V gene TRBV30 combines with J gene TRBJ2-7; unclear D gene. Germline CDR1 reads GTSNPN; CDR2 reads SVGIG (reference sequence). Trimming took off 2 bases at V and 2 bases at J, with 7 bases between the two ends. The CDR3 extends over 12 amino acids. Here the CDR3 DNA reads TGTGCCTGGAGTATAGCAGCCTACGAGCAGTACTTC. As protein: CAWSIAAYEQYF.